The TCR beta chain described here comes from a study of monozygotic twins with inflammatory bowel disease. Nested amplification of TCRalpha and TCRbeta cDNA involved two PCRs of around 16 and 10 cycles. TCRdb reworked the 5' RACE reads into one entry per CDR3 protein, no DNA. This sample's table has 140,000 to 150,000 distinct CDR3 sequences. The CDR3 extends over 12 amino acids. CDR1 and CDR2 from the germline V gene are SEHNR and FQNEAQ (reference sequence). The sequenced sample consisted of blood. The rearrangement links TRBV7-9 to TRBJ1-1. This clonotype originated in a human donor with ulcerative colitis or Crohn's disease, or a healthy co-twin of an affected twin (not recorded which). CDR3 region: CASSSTYTEAFF. Full variable domain (rest looked up from reference TRBV7-9 and TRBJ1-1): DTGVSQNPRHKITKRGQNVTFRCDPISEHNRLYWYRQTLGQGPEFLTYFQNEAQLEKSRLLSDRFSAERPKGSFSTLEIQRTEQGDSAMYLCASSSTYTEAFFGQGTRLTVV.